This TCR beta chain was captured by sequencing in a study of CD8 T cells in Susac syndrome. This clonotype has a single count. The CDR3 is made up of 14 amino acids. Looked up from germline, CDR1 is MGHDK and CDR2 is SYGVNS. V was pared by 7 bases and J by 6 bases, with 15 bases between. Reverse transcription of roughly 0.5 to 1 ug RNA was carried out with random hexamers. With immunoSEQ multiplex PCR, TCR beta CDR3 was amplified across 54 Vbeta and 13 Jbeta. TCRdb independently ran MiXCR on the immunoSEQ multiplex PCR reads; one entry per CDR3 protein. The sample carries about 76,000 distinct CDR3 sequences, 85% to 95% recorded once. The diagnostic criteria were recently defined, and patients with Susac syndrome met them for definite or probable disease.

The V and J genes are TRBV25-1 and TRBJ1-4; D is possibly TRBD1 (5 bases). The sequenced sample was CD8+ T cells from PBMCs. The TCR comes from a human donor with Susac syndrome. The CDR3 bases are TGTGCCAGCACCTTCGGGCAGGGTGATGAAAAACTGTTTTTT. It specifies CASTFGQGDEKLFF.